This T cell receptor beta chain was obtained from a study of blood T cell repertoires in COVID-19. Study at large: COVID-19 samples, acute and convalescent, were from the United States, Italy and Spain.

Authors' processing steps: Reference gene primer amplification in the assay estimated nucleated cell counts. Clones were read by immunoSEQ multiplex PCR, and TCRdb kept only the in-frame ones, dropping some. The V and J calls and the clone size are those of that table, but D and trimming were determined from the DNA. The sample has 200,000 to 300,000 clones, around 89% seen once. Two consecutive negative NP/OP PCR tests, clearance, or resolved symptoms defined Cohort 3 recovery. From germline, CDR1 is LGHDT and CDR2 YNNKEL (reference sequence). Trimming cost V 5 bases and J 5 bases; bases outside gene matches: 16. CDR3 length: 17 residues.

Sequencing used PBMCs or T cells enriched from blood (not recorded which). The rearrangement joins TRBV3-1 (or the pseudogene TRBV3-2) to TRBJ2-5; 8 bases fit TRBD1. This sequence was found in a woman between 25 and 40 years old who had recovered from COVID-19. The CDR3 nucleotides are TGTGCCAGCAGCTCCCCCCCTCCAGGGGGCGCCGGGGAGACCCAGTACTTC. This sequence encodes CASSSPPPGGAGETQYF.